One and the same sample provided the 23 T cell receptor beta chains below, sequenced in a study of naive and memory T cell subsets. The library had UMIs added by 3' ligation of an oligonucleotide to TCR cDNA. Ligated cDNA underwent four rounds of PCR with nested alpha and beta constant region primers and SP2. TCRdb re-derived calls from the 5' RACE reads in MiXCR, one entry per CDR3 protein. The sample holds over 50,000 distinct CDR3 sequences; less than 10% are singletons and the top ten take nearly 10%. The receptors were sampled from a female donor in good health.

The chain carries TRBV19 and TRBJ1-2, with a possible D match to TRBD1 (5 bases). V gave up 5 bases and J gave up 5 bases, with 18 bases separating them. There are 15 residues in the CDR3. Germline CDR1 reads LNHDA; CDR2 reads SQIVND (reference sequence). This CDR3 is CASSLRGPRQYGYTF. Written as DNA, the CDR3 is TGTGCCAGTAGTCTACGCGGACCTAGACAGTATGGCTACACCTTC.

In its sample, this clonotype was seen a few times. The chain links TRBV6-2 or TRBV6-3 to TRBJ2-5, with no clear D. Germline V gene sequence: CDR1 MNHEY, CDR2 SVGEGT. Trimming removed 5 bases from V and 0 bases from J, with 10 bases in between. The length of the CDR3 is 14 residues. The CDR3 is CASSRSLNQETQYF. As DNA, the CDR3 is TGTGCCAGCAGTCGCTCCTTAAACCAAGAGACCCAGTACTTC.

The chain is built from TRBV7-2 and TRBJ2-7; D is unclear. V lost 5 bases, J lost 9 bases, and 17 bases lay in between. Per the germline V gene, CDR1 is SGHTA and CDR2 is FQGNSA. This CDR3 spans 13 amino acids. CDR3 protein: CASSGAWMASQYF. Written as DNA, the CDR3 is TGTGCCAGCAGCGGAGCGTGGATGGCCTCGCAGTACTTC.

About this clonotype itself: The junction departs from the called germline gene at one end, perhaps through a read error. The chain employs TRBV15 and TRBJ2-7; the D is unclear. The germline V gene has CDR1 LNHNV and CDR2 YYDKDF (reference sequence). CDR3 size: 14 residues. CDR3 bases: TGTGCCACCAGCAGAGAACCAGGACCGTACGAGCAGTGCTTC. Its protein is CATSREPGPYEQCF.

Here the CDR3 reads CASSQVNSGDIGETQYF. CDR3 nucleotide sequence: TGTGCCAGCAGCCAAGTAAATAGCGGGGATATAGGGGAGACCCAGTACTTC. The genes are TRBV4-2 and TRBJ2-5, with 8 positions matching TRBD2. CDR1 is LGHNA, CDR2 YNFKEQ, per germline. The V segment lost 1 base and the J segment 5 bases; nucleotides outside the gene matches: 12. The CDR3 is 17 amino acids.

The rearrangement uses TRBV20-1 and TRBJ2-3; 11 bases are shared with TRBD2. The CDR3 has 15 residues. V shed 6 bases, J shed 2 bases, and the junction held 7 bases outside the gene matches. Germline lookup yields CDR1 DFQATT and CDR2 SNEGSKA (reference sequence). CDR3 sequence reads: CSARSGGAVTDTQYF. In DNA, the CDR3 is TGCAGTGCCCGTAGCGGGGGGGCAGTCACAGATACGCAGTATTTT.

In its sample, this clonotype was seen many times. The gene calls are TRBV10-2 and TRBJ1-1; 9 bases are a match to TRBD1. V was pared by 6 bases and J by 3 bases, with 5 bases of the junction left unmatched. CDR3 length equals 14 residues. CDR1 and CDR2 from the germline V gene are WSHSY and SAAADI. CDR3 sequence: CASREGQGYTEAFF. The CDR3 bases are TGCGCCAGCAGGGAGGGACAGGGATACACTGAAGCTTTCTTT.

This clonotype was observed at least ten times. The chain recombines TRBV7-9 with TRBJ1-1, with D perhaps matching TRBD1 (6 bases). In germline, CDR1 is SEHNR, CDR2 FQNEAQ (reference sequence). Trimming stripped 5 bases from V and 6 bases from J, with 13 bases between. The CDR3 extends over 13 amino acids. The CDR3 spells CASSIITGSEAFF. CDR3 nucleotide sequence: TGTGCCAGCAGCATTATTACAGGGTCTGAAGCTTTCTTT.

In its sample, this clonotype was seen many times. This sequence joins TRBV11-3 and TRBJ1-3, with 7 bases identical to TRBD1. This CDR3 has 17 amino acids. Germline V gene data show CDR1 as SGHNT and CDR2 as YENEEA. Trimming at V came to 4 bases and at J to 4 bases, leaving 13 bases not matched to a gene. CDR3 DNA: TGTGCCAGCAGCTCCGGGACAGCGAGGGCGGTAGGAAACACCATATATTTT. Its protein is CASSSGTARAVGNTIYF.

Only a few counts were recorded for this clonotype. The CDR3 reads CASLRDFSYNEQFF. In DNA form, the CDR3 reads TGTGCCAGCCTCCGGGACTTCTCCTACAATGAGCAGTTCTTC. The chain joins TRBV6-1 to TRBJ2-1, with a possible D match to TRBD2 (6 bases). Germline lookup yields CDR1 MNHNS and CDR2 SASEGT. This CDR3 is built from 14 residues. Trimming left V 8 bases short and J 0 bases short, with 11 bases between.

This clonotype was detected ten times or more. This chain joins TRBV7-6 and TRBJ2-1, with 9 bases matching TRBD2. The V and J ends lost 1 base and 10 bases, in that order; junction bases with no gene match: 5. The length of the CDR3 is 14 residues. Germline CDR1 is SGHVS and CDR2 is FNYEAQ. CDR3 amino acids: CASSLEAGTSEQFF. The CDR3 DNA is TGTGCCAGCAGCTTAGAAGCCGGGACTAGCGAGCAGTTCTTC.

This clonotype was seen repeatedly, ten times or more. V and J are TRBV7-2 and TRBJ1-2; D remains ambiguous. Germline V gene lookup returns CDR1 SGHTA and CDR2 FQGNSA. Trimming took 4 bases from V and 8 from J, leaving 11 bases between them. This CDR3 is built from 12 residues. CDR3 in DNA: TGTGCCAGCAGCTCTAACCAGGTCGGCTACACCTTC. Translation: CASSSNQVGYTF.

This clonotype has more than one count but fewer than ten. This chain joins TRBV29-1 and TRBJ1-1; TRBD1 matches at 8 bases. This CDR3 spans 12 amino acids. V lost 6 bases and J lost 6; bases outside the gene matches: 6. Per germline, CDR1 SQVTM and CDR2 ANQGSEA. Written as DNA, the CDR3 is TGCAGCGTAGCCTGGACAGGGTCTGAAGCTTTCTTT. This translates into CSVAWTGSEAFF.

The sample holds a few counts of this clonotype. This chain uses TRBV28 with TRBJ2-7, with 7 bases identical to TRBD1. CDR1 and CDR2 (germline): MDHEN, SYDVKM. This CDR3 region has 15 residues. The V segment lost 6 bases and the J segment 3 bases; nucleotides outside the gene matches: 11. CDR3 sequence: CASRLPTGPGYEQYF. CDR3 in DNA: TGTGCCAGCAGATTACCGACAGGGCCGGGCTACGAGCAGTACTTC.

Note on this clonotype: This clone may be a read error of a much larger clone one base away. V gene TRBV5-1 combines with J gene TRBJ2-7; 7 nucleotides line up with TRBD1. The CDR3 has 14 amino acids. Per the germline V gene, CDR1 is SGHRS and CDR2 is YFSETQ. CDR3 sequence reads: CVSSSGQASYEQYF. CDR3 sequence (DNA): TGCGTCAGCAGCTCTGGACAGGCTAGCTACGAGCAGTACTTC.

This clonotype was seen many times. This rearrangement joins TRBV28 to TRBJ1-2; no clear D. Germline loops: CDR1 MDHEN, CDR2 SYDVKM. V dropped 6 bases and J dropped 8 bases, with 13 bases sitting between them. This CDR3 comprises 12 residues. CDR3 DNA: TGTGCCAGCAGCCTAACTCTTAGCGGCTACACCTTC. Translation gives CASSLTLSGYTF.

The chain combines TRBV7-3 with TRBJ2-5; TRBD1 matches 7 bases. CDR1 and CDR2 from the germline V gene are SGHTA and FQGTGA. Unmatched junction bases numbered 4, after V lost 4 bases and J lost 5 bases. This CDR3 spans 13 amino acids. The CDR3 sequence: CASSSYRGETQYF. The CDR3 nucleotides are TGTGCCAGCAGCTCCTACAGGGGTGAGACCCAGTACTTC.

This clonotype was seen once. This may stem from a read error, because a much larger clone lies one nucleotide away. This rearrangement joins TRBV20-1 to TRBJ1-5, with D perhaps TRBD1 (5 bases). There are 13 residues in the CDR3. Germline loops: CDR1 DFQATT, CDR2 SNEGSKA (reference sequence). Here the CDR3 reads CSAPQGLGQRQHF. CDR3 sequence (DNA): TGCAGTGCTCCCCAGGGCTTGGGTCAGCGCCAGCATTTT.

This clonotype was picked up a small number of times. The rearrangement joins TRBV4-2 to TRBJ2-2; 10 bases match TRBD1. CDR1 is LGHNA, CDR2 YNFKEQ, per germline. V was pared by 8 bases and J by 5 bases, with 5 bases of the junction left unmatched. This CDR3 is 14 amino acids long. CDR3 nucleotides: TGTGCCAGCTGGGACAGGGGCGGGACCGGGGAGCTGTTTTTT. Encoded protein: CASWDRGGTGELFF.

In this sample, this clonotype turned up a few times. V is TRBV10-3 and J is TRBJ2-5; TRBD2 aligns across 7 bases. V lost 0 bases and J lost 4; bases outside the gene matches: 11. The CDR3 is 17 amino acids. CDR1 is ENHRY and CDR2 is SYGVKD in the germline V gene. This CDR3 reads CAISESQAGSFTETQYF. The CDR3 DNA follows: TGTGCCATCAGTGAGTCGCAAGCGGGGTCTTTCACAGAGACCCAGTACTTC.

This clonotype has a count of ten or more. The V gene is TRBV4-3, the J gene TRBJ1-1; D is unresolved. Trimming shortened V by 3 bases and J by 1 base, and 6 bases separated the two germline ends. The germline V gene encodes CDR1 LGHNA and CDR2 YSLEER. This CDR3 has 13 amino acids. The CDR3 sequence: CASSHGGNTEAFF. The DNA of the CDR3 is TGCGCCAGCAGCCATGGAGGGAACACTGAAGCTTTCTTT.

This chain uses TRBV5-1 with TRBJ2-5; no reliable D call. Germline loops: CDR1 SGHRS, CDR2 YFSETQ. Trimming pared 1 base from V and 2 bases from J, leaving 9 bases between. The CDR3 is 14 amino acids. The CDR3 coding sequence is TGCGCCAGCAGCTTGCGGGCAGCGCAAGAGACCCAGTACTTC. Translating gives CASSLRAAQETQYF.

This clonotype showed up many times. CDR3 in DNA: TGTGCCAGCAGCAGCGGCAGGGCCCAGGCGGCTGAAGCTTTCTTT. It translates to CASSSGRAQAAEAFF. The chain links TRBV2 to TRBJ1-1; weak D call: TRBD1 (5 bases). CDR1 and CDR2 from the germline V gene are SNHLY and FYNNEI. With 6 bases removed from V and 6 bases from J, the gap between germline ends came to 20 bases. The CDR3 is 15 residues long.